These 26 T cell receptor beta chains were sequenced from one sample in a study of cytomegalovirus exposure and HLA in healthy donors. This PCR relied on a set of 60 Vbeta primers and 13 Jbeta primers. Clones were sequenced by immunoSEQ multiplex PCR, and TCRdb holds only the in-frame ones, with some missing. Altogether about 140,000 clones are present, over 60% being singletons, with the ten largest covering about 1.8%. Sequences were obtained from PBMCs. The receptors here all came from a woman aged 40 to 50 in good health and CMV-seronegative.

The V call is TRBV7-6, the J call TRBJ2-1, with 9 bases fitting TRBD2. Losses at the gene ends were 6 bases for V and 3 bases for J; bases not matched to a gene: 12. The V gene's germline CDR1 is SGHVS and CDR2 FNYEAQ. The CDR3 runs 17 residues. In DNA form, the CDR3 reads TGTGCCAGCAGGCCACTAGCGGGTCCTCTCCTCTACAATGAGCAGTTCTTC. Its translation is CASRPLAGPLLYNEQFF.

This rearrangement joins TRBV5-5 to TRBJ1-5; TRBD1 might be the D (5 bases). Germline assignment: CDR1 SGHKS and CDR2 YYEKEE (reference sequence). V lost 4 bases, J lost 5 bases, and 16 bases lay in between. The length of the CDR3 is 15 residues. CDR3 region: CASSPQAGTDQPQHF. The CDR3 nucleotides are TGTGCCAGCAGCCCCCAGGCGGGGACCGATCAGCCCCAGCATTTT. The whole variable domain, filled in from reference TRBV5-5 and TRBJ1-5, reads DAGVTQSPTHLIKTRGQQVTLRCSPISGHKSVSWYQQVLGQGPQFIFQYYEKEERGRGNFPDRFSARQFPNYSSELNVNALLLGDSALYLCASSPQAGTDQPQHFGDGTRLSIL.

This clone has only a few counts. The chain is built from TRBV27 and TRBJ1-1; D not resolved. Per the germline V gene, CDR1 is MNHEY and CDR2 is SMNVEV (reference sequence). Between the trimmed V and J ends, which lost 4 bases and 2 bases, there was a span of 11 bases. The CDR3 has 14 residues. The CDR3 here is CASSSPLVNTEAFF. The CDR3 coding sequence is TGTGCCAGCAGTTCCCCCCTCGTAAACACTGAAGCTTTCTTT.

The chain has TRBV9 and TRBJ1-1, with D possibly being TRBD1 (6 bases). The V gene's germline CDR1 is SGDLS and CDR2 YYNGEE. The V and J ends lost 0 bases and 1 base respectively, with 13 bases between them. The CDR3 is made up of 16 amino acids. The CDR3 coding sequence is TGTGCCAGCAGCGTAGTAGGCGCAGGGGAGAACACTGAAGCTTTCTTT. It encodes CASSVVGAGENTEAFF.

The rearrangement links TRBV7-9 to TRBJ1-1, with D hard to call. Trimming left V 0 bases short and J 2 bases short, with 10 bases between. From germline, CDR1 is SEHNR and CDR2 FQNEAQ (reference sequence). The CDR3 has 15 residues. CDR3 amino acids: CASSLAVGANTEAFF. The CDR3 region has the DNA TGTGCCAGCAGCTTAGCGGTTGGAGCTAACACTGAAGCTTTCTTT.

This clone was counted ten times or more. The chain carries TRBV30 and TRBJ1-3; no clear D. The V end was cut by 2 bases, the J end by 3 bases, with 8 bases between. The germline gives CDR1 GTSNPN, CDR2 SVGIG (reference sequence). CDR3 length equals 13 residues. The CDR3 loop is CAWSSQDGNTIYF. CDR3 coding DNA: TGTGCCTGGAGTTCACAAGATGGAAACACCATATATTTT.

The chain joins TRBV5-1 to TRBJ1-1, with a possible D match to TRBD1 (5 bases). The CDR3 loop spans 16 amino acids. Germline CDR1 and CDR2: SGHRS and YFSETQ. Trimming pared 4 bases from V and 6 bases from J, leaving 22 bases between. DNA of the CDR3: TGCGCCAGCAGCCCCCGGGGGGAGGTGGTCATAGCTGAAGCTTTCTTT. The encoded protein is CASSPRGEVVIAEAFF. Full variable domain (rest looked up from reference TRBV5-1 and TRBJ1-1): KAGVTQTPRYLIKTRGQQVTLSCSPISGHRSVSWYQQTPGQGLQFLFEYFSETQRNKGNFPGRFSGRQFSNSRSEMNVSTLELGDSALYLCASSPRGEVVIAEAFFGQGTRLTVV.

V usage is TRBV27 and J usage is TRBJ1-2, with D hard to call. CDR1 MNHEY and CDR2 SMNVEV come from the germline V gene (reference sequence). The CDR3 consists of 14 residues. Trimming removed 4 bases from V and 8 bases from J, with 17 bases in between. The CDR3 DNA reads as TGTGCCAGCAGTTATCTCGGCCCAACGGGAGGCTACACCTTC. Translation: CASSYLGPTGGYTF.

The chain carries TRBV7-6 and TRBJ2-5, with 7 bases fitting TRBD1. From germline, CDR1 is SGHVS and CDR2 FNYEAQ. With V trimmed by 4 bases and J by 3 bases, 5 bases remained unmatched. This CDR3 is 14 amino acids long. CDR3 bases: TGTGCCAGCAGCTCCTACAGGGGAAAAGAGACCCAGTACTTC. This encodes CASSSYRGKETQYF.

This clone showed up just once. The chain couples TRBV2 to TRBJ1-3; 8 positions match TRBD1. CDR3 length equals 14 residues. With 6 bases clipped from V and 2 bases from J, the junction kept 3 bases outside the gene matches. Germline CDR1 and CDR2: SNHLY and FYNNEI. CDR3 nucleotide sequence: TGTGCCAGCAGCCTGACAGGGGCTGGAAACACCATATATTTT. This translates into CASSLTGAGNTIYF.

Written as DNA, the CDR3 is TGTGCCAGCAGTTACCAGGGGGGTCAGAACGAGCAGTACTTC. As protein: CASSYQGGQNEQYF. The chain couples TRBV6-5 to TRBJ2-7; possibly TRBD1 for D (7 bases). Trimming pared 2 bases from V and 5 bases from J, leaving 13 bases between. The germline V gene has CDR1 MNHEY and CDR2 SVGAGI. The CDR3 sequence is 14 residues long.

In its sample, this clone was seen once. The V call is TRBV10-2, the J call TRBJ2-3; 11 positions agree with TRBD2. V was clipped by 10 bases and J by 2 bases; unmatched bases: 8. The CDR3 totals 15 residues. Germline V CDR1 and CDR2: WSHSY, SAAADI. The CDR3 DNA reads TGCGCCACCGGCCCGACTAGCGGGATCACAGATACGCAGTATTTT. This encodes CATGPTSGITDTQYF.

This chain connects TRBV10-3 to TRBJ2-1; a weak D match, TRBD2 (6 bases). The V end was cut by 11 bases, the J end by 8 bases, with 16 bases between. Germline CDR1 and CDR2: ENHRY and SYGVKD. The CDR3 is 12 residues long. CDR3 nucleotide sequence: TGTGCCGTCGGCGGAGGGGTAGATGAGCAGTTCTTC. Protein: CAVGGGVDEQFF.

The chain carries TRBV27 and TRBJ2-3, with 8 bases fitting TRBD2. Germline assignment: CDR1 MNHEY and CDR2 SMNVEV (reference sequence). V lost 8 bases and J lost 0; bases outside the gene matches: 10. The length of the CDR3 is 16 residues. The CDR3 sequence: CASFLAGGASTDTQYF. Written as DNA, the CDR3 is TGTGCCAGCTTCTTGGCGGGGGGCGCTAGCACAGATACGCAGTATTTT.

The rearrangement uses TRBV6-5 and TRBJ2-7; 10 bases line up with TRBD2. CDR1 is MNHEY, CDR2 SVGAGI, per germline. The CDR3 totals 14 residues. The ends lost 5 bases at V and 7 bases at J; junction bases unmatched: 8. The CDR3 reads CASSPTSGQNEQYF. In DNA form, the CDR3 reads TGTGCCAGCAGTCCGACTAGCGGGCAAAATGAGCAGTACTTC.

This chain joins TRBV11-2 and TRBJ2-7, with D possibly matching TRBD1 (8 bases). The germline CDR1 and CDR2 sequences are SGHAT and FQNNGV. CDR3 length: 17 amino acids. Trimming pared 4 bases from V and 0 bases from J, leaving 19 bases between. In DNA form, the CDR3 reads TGTGCCAGCAGCTGGGCGGGGGCAGGGGGCGCCTCCTACGAGCAGTACTTC. This codes for CASSWAGAGGASYEQYF.

The rearrangement joins TRBV15 to TRBJ1-6, with unresolved D. Germline CDR1 LNHNV, CDR2 YYDKDF (reference sequence). Trimming took off 3 bases at V and 9 bases at J, with 9 bases between the two ends. The length of the CDR3 is 13 residues. CDR3 in amino acids: CATSRGRVSPLHF. As DNA, the CDR3 is TGTGCCACCAGCAGGGGGAGGGTTTCACCCCTCCACTTT.

This chain connects TRBV7-2 to TRBJ2-3; D is unclear. Trimming took 3 bases from V and 6 from J, leaving 16 bases between them. The CDR3 sequence is 15 residues long. Germline V lookup: CDR1 SGHTA, CDR2 FQGNSA. The CDR3 sequence: CASSLGWSHLDTQYF. DNA of the CDR3: TGTGCCAGCAGCTTGGGTTGGAGCCATCTGGATACGCAGTATTTT.

This chain links TRBV5-8 with TRBJ1-1; D is uncertain. The CDR3 totals 14 residues. The ends were cut back, 3 bases at V and 2 bases at J, with 11 bases in the middle. The germline V gene has CDR1 SGHTS and CDR2 YDEGEE. DNA for the CDR3: TGTGCCAGCAGCTATCCGGTCGGTAACACTGAAGCTTTCTTT. Encoded protein: CASSYPVGNTEAFF.

V is TRBV6-4 and J is TRBJ2-5; 9 bases align to TRBD1. The CDR3 has 16 residues. Germline values: CDR1 MRHNA, CDR2 SNTAGT. J was trimmed by 5 bases and V by 7 bases; bases with no gene match: 14. The CDR3 loop is CASTKGRTGVQETQYF. CDR3 DNA sequence: TGTGCCAGCACCAAAGGCAGGACAGGGGTTCAGGAGACCCAGTACTTC.

This chain uses TRBV15 with TRBJ2-3; 10 bases agree with TRBD2. Trimming took 2 bases from V and 4 from J; bases not matched to a gene: 6. Germline V gene sequence: CDR1 LNHNV, CDR2 YYDKDF (reference sequence). CDR3 size: 16 residues. The CDR3, as DNA: TGTGCCACCAGCAGACGTTTAGCGGGAGGCGCAGATACGCAGTATTTT. The encoded protein is CATSRRLAGGADTQYF.

V usage is TRBV10-3 and J usage is TRBJ1-2, with 9 bases lining up with TRBD1. The CDR3 is 14 residues long. Germline assignment: CDR1 ENHRY and CDR2 SYGVKD. V dropped 4 bases and J dropped 4; count of bases not matched to a gene: 4. CDR3 in DNA: TGTGCCATCAGTGCCGGACAGGGGAGCTATGGCTACACCTTC. Its translation is CAISAGQGSYGYTF.

The V call is TRBV11-2, the J call TRBJ2-1, with 10 positions matching TRBD2. V shed 4 bases and J 5 bases; nucleotides not matched to a gene: 5. The CDR3 totals 15 residues. Germline CDR1 SGHAT, CDR2 FQNNGV. CDR3 amino acids: CASSYTSGADNEQFF. The CDR3 DNA follows: TGTGCCAGCAGCTACACTAGCGGGGCGGACAATGAGCAGTTCTTC.

This clone was detected only once. The chain carries TRBV7-8 and TRBJ2-3; perhaps TRBD1 as D (5 bases). The CDR3 spans 13 residues. CDR1 and CDR2 (germline): SGHVS, FQNEAQ. Trimming pared 1 base from V and 3 bases from J, leaving 5 bases between. CDR3 nucleotides: TGTGCCAGCAGCTTAGGACAGACAGATACGCAGTATTTT. Amino acid sequence: CASSLGQTDTQYF.

V gene TRBV18 combines with J gene TRBJ2-1; TRBD1 matches 8 bases. The trim removed 3 bases at V and 6 bases at J, leaving 10 bases unmatched. The CDR3 extends over 16 amino acids. CDR1 is KGHSH and CDR2 is LQKENI in the germline V gene. CDR3 DNA: TGTGCCAGCTCACCCCCTCTTTTAACAGGGGGCAATGAGCAGTTCTTC. This gives the protein CASSPPLLTGGNEQFF. The whole variable domain, remainder taken from reference TRBV18 and TRBJ2-1, is NAGVMQNPRHLVRRRGQEARLRCSPMKGHSHVYWYRQLPEEGLKFMVYLQKENIIDESGMPKERFSAEFPKEGPSILRIQQVVRGDSAAYFCASSPPLLTGGNEQFFGPGTRLTVL.

The chain has TRBV11-2 and TRBJ1-2; 10 bases are a match to TRBD1. The CDR3 consists of 14 residues. Trimming at V came to 1 base and at J to 6 bases, leaving 2 bases not matched to a gene. Germline lookup yields CDR1 SGHAT and CDR2 FQNNGV. The CDR3: CASSLGTGGDGYTF. The CDR3 DNA reads as TGTGCCAGCAGCTTAGGGACAGGGGGTGATGGCTACACCTTC. Filled out from reference TRBV11-2 and TRBJ1-2, the complete variable domain reads EAGVAQSPRYKIIEKRQSVAFWCNPISGHATLYWYQQILGQGPKLLIQFQNNGVVDDSQLPKDRFSAERLKGVDSTLKIQPAKLEDSAVYLCASSLGTGGDGYTFGSGTRLTVV.